A single sample gave rise to the 32 T cell receptor beta chains below, sequenced in a study of shared clonotypes between healthy human individuals. Sequencing was performed with immunoSEQ multiplex PCR; in TCRdb, only in-frame clones are kept and a portion is missing. The data contain millions of clones, approximately 94% of them seen just once; the ten biggest clones take up about 1.1%. Naive CD8 cells, CD45RO-negative and positively selected for CCR7, excluded terminally differentiated effector memory CD45RA+ cells. The specimen sequenced was naive CD8+ T cells sorted from blood. The receptor source for this set is a man aged 18 to 30 in good health.

This clone has only a few counts. The genes are TRBV27 and TRBJ1-5, with a weak D call TRBD1 (5 bases). The germline V and J ends were trimmed by 2 bases and 4 bases, with 12 bases remaining between them. Germline values: CDR1 MNHEY, CDR2 SMNVEV (reference sequence). The CDR3 has 15 residues. The CDR3 DNA reads TGTGCCAGCAGTTTAGCCAGCGAGGGGAATCAGCCCCAGCATTTT. Translating gives CASSLASEGNQPQHF.

J is TRBJ2-1 and V is TRBV7-8, with 9 bases fitting TRBD2. The CDR3 consists of 16 residues. Germline loops: CDR1 SGHVS, CDR2 FQNEAQ. V was pared by 5 bases and J by 9 bases, with 14 bases of the junction left unmatched. CDR3 loop: CASSPPFLAGVVEQFF. CDR3 in DNA: TGTGCCAGCAGCCCCCCCTTTTTAGCGGGAGTGGTTGAGCAGTTCTTC. Variable domain in full (rest from reference TRBV7-8 and TRBJ2-1): GAGVSQSPRYKVAKRGQDVALRCDPISGHVSLFWYQQALGQGPEFLTYFQNEAQLDKSGLPSDRFFAERPEGSVSTLKIQRTQQEDSAVYLCASSPPFLAGVVEQFFGPGTRLTVL.

This clone was detected only once. The rearrangement links TRBV28 to TRBJ1-4, with 9 bases that match TRBD1. With V trimmed by 4 bases and J by 6 bases, 6 bases remained unmatched. The germline V gene encodes CDR1 MDHEN and CDR2 SYDVKM. CDR3 size: 15 residues. CDR3 sequence: CASSSTTGGDEKLFF. The CDR3, as DNA: TGTGCCAGCAGTTCGACTACAGGGGGCGATGAAAAACTGTTTTTT.

Written as DNA, the CDR3 is TGTGCCAGCAGTTTTGCGCAACCCAGGGGGCTGGATGAAGCTTTCTTT. Protein sequence: CASSFAQPRGLDEAFF. The V call is TRBV27, the J call TRBJ1-1; 8 nucleotides line up with TRBD1. Germline CDR1 reads MNHEY; CDR2 reads SMNVEV (reference sequence). The CDR3 sequence is 16 residues long. The junction had 13 bases not matched to a gene; V was cut back by 3 bases and J by 7 bases.

The chain combines TRBV9 with TRBJ1-5, with 9 bases fitting TRBD1. V lost 3 bases to trimming and J lost 5 bases; unmatched junction nucleotides: 3. The CDR3 has 14 residues. Germline V gene data show CDR1 as SGDLS and CDR2 as YYNGEE. The CDR3 region is CASSAGQGYQPQHF. CDR3 coding DNA: TGTGCCAGCAGCGCGGGACAGGGATATCAGCCCCAGCATTTT.

The chain carries TRBV13 and TRBJ2-7, with a possible D match to TRBD1 (6 bases). CDR3 length: 15 residues. The germline V gene has CDR1 PRHDT and CDR2 FYEKMQ (reference sequence). Trimming removed 2 bases at V and 2 bases at J, with 13 bases between. The CDR3 sequence is CASSLSRTATYEQYF. CDR3 nucleotides: TGTGCCAGCAGCTTATCAAGGACAGCAACCTACGAGCAGTACTTC.

This clone was detected only once. The CDR3: CASSLEGSGSTYEQYF. The CDR3 DNA is TGTGCCAGCAGCTTAGAGGGCAGCGGGAGCACCTACGAGCAGTACTTC. This chain joins TRBV7-6 and TRBJ2-7, with 8 bases aligning to TRBD2. The V and J ends lost 1 base and 2 bases, in that order; junction bases with no gene match: 7. Germline CDR1 SGHVS, CDR2 FNYEAQ. The CDR3 extends over 16 amino acids.

A word on this clone: This CDR3 is also generated by other DNA sequences in the sample. The gene calls are TRBV30 and TRBJ2-7; TRBD1 is a possible D gene (5 bases). The CDR3 is made up of 12 amino acids. Germline CDR1 is GTSNPN and CDR2 is SVGIG (reference sequence). Trimming shortened V by 3 bases and J by 3 bases, and 9 bases separated the two germline ends. The CDR3 sequence: CAWSADSYEQYF. The CDR3 nucleotides are TGTGCCTGGAGCGCCGACAGCTACGAGCAGTACTTC.

On this clone itself: At the DNA level, this CDR3 is encoded by other sequences in the same sample as well. The V call is TRBV5-1, the J call TRBJ1-1; D might be TRBD1 (6 bases). The CDR3 contains 14 residues. The ends were cut back, 4 bases at V and 4 bases at J, with 14 bases in the middle. The V gene's germline CDR1 is SGHRS and CDR2 YFSETQ. The DNA for the CDR3 is TGCGCCAGCAGCCCCATCGGGGGCGGCACTGAAGCTTTCTTT. Its translation: CASSPIGGGTEAFF.

The rearrangement joins TRBV30 to TRBJ1-2, with TRBD1 identical over 8 bases. V dropped 3 bases and J dropped 3; count of bases not matched to a gene: 6. The length of the CDR3 is 14 residues. Germline CDR1 and CDR2: GTSNPN and SVGIG (reference sequence). The CDR3 is CAWRRDRSDYGYTF. CDR3 sequence (DNA): TGTGCCTGGAGACGGGACAGGAGTGACTATGGCTACACCTTC.

The chain couples TRBV11-2 to TRBJ2-7; a weak D match, TRBD2 (6 bases). CDR3 length: 14 amino acids. Per germline, CDR1 SGHAT and CDR2 FQNNGV. Deletions cut 3 bases from V and 2 bases from J, with 11 bases between. The CDR3 region has the DNA TGTGCCAGCAGCTTGTCCCGGGAGCCCTACGAGCAGTACTTC. Translation: CASSLSREPYEQYF. The variable domain in full, completed from reference TRBV11-2 and TRBJ2-7, reads EAGVAQSPRYKIIEKRQSVAFWCNPISGHATLYWYQQILGQGPKLLIQFQNNGVVDDSQLPKDRFSAERLKGVDSTLKIQPAKLEDSAVYLCASSLSREPYEQYFGPGTRLTVT.

Regarding this clone: One junction end disagrees with the germline gene, perhaps due to a read error. V is TRBV7-7 and J is TRBJ2-1, with a possible D match to TRBD2 (5 bases). Germline CDR1 and CDR2: SSHAT and FNYEAQ (reference sequence). CDR3 length: 13 amino acids. CDR3 nucleotides: TGTGCTAGCAGCGCAGGACTGATCGATGAGCAGTTCTTC. Translated, it gives CASSAGLIDEQFF.

The rearrangement links TRBV30 to TRBJ1-2; D not certain. V was trimmed by 3 bases and J by 2 bases, leaving 7 bases between them. Germline V gene data show CDR1 as GTSNPN and CDR2 as SVGIG (reference sequence). The CDR3 loop spans 12 amino acids. CDR3 loop: CAWSAENYGYTF. The CDR3 coding sequence is TGTGCCTGGAGCGCAGAAAACTATGGCTACACCTTC.

Details on this clone: This specimen includes other DNA sequences encoding the same CDR3. The V and J genes are TRBV10-3 and TRBJ2-3; 7 bases map to TRBD2. Germline CDR1 and CDR2: ENHRY and SYGVKD. V was clipped by 2 bases and J by 4 bases; unmatched bases: 0. This CDR3 has 13 residues. In DNA form, the CDR3 reads TGTGCCATCAGTGAGGGGAGGGCAGATACGCAGTATTTT. Protein sequence: CAISEGRADTQYF.

J is TRBJ2-7 and V is TRBV9; the D call may be TRBD1 or TRBD2 (7 bases each). With 4 bases removed from V and 2 bases from J, the gap between germline ends came to 19 bases. In germline, CDR1 is SGDLS, CDR2 YYNGEE. This CDR3 has 16 residues. CDR3 in amino acids: CASSPGGAGSPYEQYF. CDR3 nucleotides: TGTGCCAGCAGCCCAGGGGGAGCGGGGTCACCCTACGAGCAGTACTTC.

The V gene is TRBV25-1, the J gene TRBJ1-5; D unresolved. This CDR3 is 14 amino acids long. V lost 8 bases and J 7 bases, leaving 18 bases between the germline ends. Looked up from germline, CDR1 is MGHDK and CDR2 is SYGVNS. CDR3 region: CASPQRRRRQPQHF. Here the CDR3 DNA reads TGTGCCAGCCCCCAACGACGCCGGAGACAGCCCCAGCATTTT.

The V call is TRBV4-3, the J call TRBJ2-7, with a tentative D call TRBD2 (5 bases). Germline V gene data show CDR1 as LGHNA and CDR2 as YSLEER. CDR3 length: 15 amino acids. V gave up 2 bases and J gave up 2 bases, with 13 bases separating them. CDR3 sequence (DNA): TGCGCCAGCAGCCAATTATCCGGAGGACCCTACGAGCAGTACTTC. Encoded protein: CASSQLSGGPYEQYF.

V usage is TRBV7-6 and J usage is TRBJ2-6, with D maybe TRBD2 (5 bases). The CDR3 loop spans 15 amino acids. Germline V CDR1 and CDR2: SGHVS, FNYEAQ. Trimming stripped 3 bases from V and 0 bases from J, with 6 bases between. CDR3 in DNA: TGTGCCAGCAGCTTGGGGAGCTCTGGGGCCAACGTCCTGACTTTC. It translates to CASSLGSSGANVLTF.

The chain links TRBV11-2 to TRBJ2-7, with 10 bases aligning to TRBD2. V was pared by 8 bases and J by 7 bases, with 8 bases of the junction left unmatched. CDR3 length: 13 residues. Germline V gene sequence: CDR1 SGHAT, CDR2 FQNNGV. The CDR3 here is CASFGLAELEQYF. As DNA, the CDR3 is TGTGCCAGCTTCGGACTAGCGGAACTGGAGCAGTACTTC.

This clone showed up just once. The chain carries TRBV9 and TRBJ1-2, with TRBD1 identical over 9 bases. CDR3 length: 14 amino acids. J gave up 2 bases and V 3 bases, and 2 bases lay outside the gene matches. Looked up from germline, CDR1 is SGDLS and CDR2 is YYNGEE. The CDR3 region has the DNA TGTGCCAGCAGCGCGACAGGGGGAAACTATGGCTACACCTTC. Protein sequence: CASSATGGNYGYTF.

The chain is built from TRBV2 and TRBJ2-1; a possible D gene is TRBD1 (6 bases). CDR1 is SNHLY, CDR2 FYNNEI, per germline. V dropped 6 bases and J dropped 4 bases, with 10 bases sitting between them. The CDR3 is 13 amino acids. CDR3 in amino acids: CASREDSYNEQFF. The CDR3 DNA reads as TGTGCCAGCAGGGAGGACAGTTACAATGAGCAGTTCTTC. Filled out from reference TRBV2 and TRBJ2-1, the complete variable domain reads EPEVTQTPSHQVTQMGQEVILRCVPISNHLYFYWYRQILGQKVEFLVSFYNNEISEKSEIFDDQFSVERPDGSNFTLKIRSTKLEDSAMYFCASREDSYNEQFFGPGTRLTVL.

The chain recombines TRBV7-9 with TRBJ1-4; D might be TRBD1 (5 bases). Germline V gives CDR1 SEHNR, CDR2 FQNEAQ (reference sequence). Trimming removed 3 bases from V and 6 bases from J, with 14 bases in between. The CDR3 contains 15 residues. DNA of the CDR3: TGTGCCAGCAGCTTCCCCGCAGGGACTGATGAAAAACTGTTTTTT. This gives the protein CASSFPAGTDEKLFF.

The chain joins TRBV11-2 to TRBJ2-7, with TRBD2 as a possible D gene (7 bases). This CDR3 comprises 14 residues. V lost 1 base, J lost 3 bases, and 10 bases lay in between. Per germline, CDR1 SGHAT and CDR2 FQNNGV. The CDR3, as DNA: TGTGCCAGCAGCTTAGTGGGGGGGCTCTACGAGCAGTACTTC. It encodes CASSLVGGLYEQYF.

This chain connects TRBV4-1 to TRBJ1-3, with D unresolved. CDR3 size: 16 residues. V was trimmed by 1 base and J by 0 bases, leaving 10 bases between them. Germline CDR1 reads MGHRA; CDR2 reads YSYEKL. DNA for the CDR3: TGCGCCAGCAGCCAAGTGGCAGACTTCTCTGGAAACACCATATATTTT. As protein: CASSQVADFSGNTIYF.

The chain couples TRBV6-5 to TRBJ2-7; D remains unclear. Trimming took 4 bases from V and 3 from J, leaving 16 bases between them. CDR3 size: 15 residues. Germline V gene lookup returns CDR1 MNHEY and CDR2 SVGAGI. The CDR3, as DNA: TGTGCCAGCAGTTTCTACGGTGTCGAAAGCTACGAGCAGTACTTC. It codes for CASSFYGVESYEQYF.

The chain recombines TRBV5-5 with TRBJ1-1, with TRBD1 matching 12 bases. CDR1 and CDR2 (germline): SGHKS, YYEKEE (reference sequence). Germline trimming cut 4 bases from V and 3 bases from J; bases unmatched to any gene: 10. The CDR3 covers 17 residues. In DNA form, the CDR3 reads TGTGCCAGCAGCCAACCGGGACAGGGGGCAGGGGACACTGAAGCTTTCTTT. Translating it yields CASSQPGQGAGDTEAFF.

The chain recombines TRBV4-2 with TRBJ2-7; D may be TRBD2 (6 bases). Germline V lookup: CDR1 LGHNA, CDR2 YNFKEQ. This CDR3 is built from 15 residues. V was pared by 1 base and J by 2 bases, with 12 bases between. This chain's CDR3 is CASSQAQGGTYEQYF. In nucleotides, the CDR3 is TGTGCCAGCAGCCAAGCCCAGGGAGGCACCTACGAGCAGTACTTC.

The V and J genes are TRBV6-1 and TRBJ2-1; D gene unclear. Looked up from germline, CDR1 is MNHNS and CDR2 is SASEGT. Trimming shortened V by 3 bases and J by 9 bases, and 12 bases separated the two germline ends. This CDR3 has 13 residues. DNA of the CDR3: TGTGCCAGCAGTGATGCCCGGACCCGTGAGCAGTTCTTC. Residues: CASSDARTREQFF.

The chain uses TRBV27 and TRBJ1-1; D ambiguous. Germline V CDR1 and CDR2: MNHEY, SMNVEV (reference sequence). Trimming took 0 bases from V and 4 from J, leaving 9 bases between them. The CDR3 runs 14 residues. The DNA for the CDR3 is TGTGCCAGCAGTTTATCCGCGGGCCTCACTGAAGCTTTCTTT. Translating it yields CASSLSAGLTEAFF.

This clone was recorded only once. V is TRBV11-2 and J is TRBJ2-2; 8 positions match TRBD2. Germline CDR1 and CDR2: SGHAT and FQNNGV. The CDR3 is made up of 16 amino acids. V lost 1 base and J lost 6; bases outside the gene matches: 7. DNA for the CDR3: TGTGCCAGCAGCTTAGCCGGGGGGGGGCCGCCCGGGGAGCTGTTTTTT. Translating gives CASSLAGGGPPGELFF.

V usage is TRBV6-1 and J usage is TRBJ1-3; D gene unclear. This CDR3 is built from 15 residues. The germline CDR1 and CDR2 sequences are MNHNS and SASEGT. V lost 0 bases and J 0 bases, leaving 6 bases between the germline ends. CDR3 coding DNA: TGTGCCAGCAGTGAAGCCGGCAACTCTGGAAACACCATATATTTT. Amino acid sequence: CASSEAGNSGNTIYF.

This chain uses TRBV6-6 with TRBJ1-3; D unresolved. CDR1 is MNHNY and CDR2 is SVGAGI in the germline V gene (reference sequence). V lost 2 bases to trimming and J lost 2 bases, with 13 bases between them. The CDR3 has 16 amino acids. CDR3 coding DNA: TGTGCCAGCAGTTACGGCCTTCAGCTTGCTGGAAACACCATATATTTT. This gives the protein CASSYGLQLAGNTIYF.